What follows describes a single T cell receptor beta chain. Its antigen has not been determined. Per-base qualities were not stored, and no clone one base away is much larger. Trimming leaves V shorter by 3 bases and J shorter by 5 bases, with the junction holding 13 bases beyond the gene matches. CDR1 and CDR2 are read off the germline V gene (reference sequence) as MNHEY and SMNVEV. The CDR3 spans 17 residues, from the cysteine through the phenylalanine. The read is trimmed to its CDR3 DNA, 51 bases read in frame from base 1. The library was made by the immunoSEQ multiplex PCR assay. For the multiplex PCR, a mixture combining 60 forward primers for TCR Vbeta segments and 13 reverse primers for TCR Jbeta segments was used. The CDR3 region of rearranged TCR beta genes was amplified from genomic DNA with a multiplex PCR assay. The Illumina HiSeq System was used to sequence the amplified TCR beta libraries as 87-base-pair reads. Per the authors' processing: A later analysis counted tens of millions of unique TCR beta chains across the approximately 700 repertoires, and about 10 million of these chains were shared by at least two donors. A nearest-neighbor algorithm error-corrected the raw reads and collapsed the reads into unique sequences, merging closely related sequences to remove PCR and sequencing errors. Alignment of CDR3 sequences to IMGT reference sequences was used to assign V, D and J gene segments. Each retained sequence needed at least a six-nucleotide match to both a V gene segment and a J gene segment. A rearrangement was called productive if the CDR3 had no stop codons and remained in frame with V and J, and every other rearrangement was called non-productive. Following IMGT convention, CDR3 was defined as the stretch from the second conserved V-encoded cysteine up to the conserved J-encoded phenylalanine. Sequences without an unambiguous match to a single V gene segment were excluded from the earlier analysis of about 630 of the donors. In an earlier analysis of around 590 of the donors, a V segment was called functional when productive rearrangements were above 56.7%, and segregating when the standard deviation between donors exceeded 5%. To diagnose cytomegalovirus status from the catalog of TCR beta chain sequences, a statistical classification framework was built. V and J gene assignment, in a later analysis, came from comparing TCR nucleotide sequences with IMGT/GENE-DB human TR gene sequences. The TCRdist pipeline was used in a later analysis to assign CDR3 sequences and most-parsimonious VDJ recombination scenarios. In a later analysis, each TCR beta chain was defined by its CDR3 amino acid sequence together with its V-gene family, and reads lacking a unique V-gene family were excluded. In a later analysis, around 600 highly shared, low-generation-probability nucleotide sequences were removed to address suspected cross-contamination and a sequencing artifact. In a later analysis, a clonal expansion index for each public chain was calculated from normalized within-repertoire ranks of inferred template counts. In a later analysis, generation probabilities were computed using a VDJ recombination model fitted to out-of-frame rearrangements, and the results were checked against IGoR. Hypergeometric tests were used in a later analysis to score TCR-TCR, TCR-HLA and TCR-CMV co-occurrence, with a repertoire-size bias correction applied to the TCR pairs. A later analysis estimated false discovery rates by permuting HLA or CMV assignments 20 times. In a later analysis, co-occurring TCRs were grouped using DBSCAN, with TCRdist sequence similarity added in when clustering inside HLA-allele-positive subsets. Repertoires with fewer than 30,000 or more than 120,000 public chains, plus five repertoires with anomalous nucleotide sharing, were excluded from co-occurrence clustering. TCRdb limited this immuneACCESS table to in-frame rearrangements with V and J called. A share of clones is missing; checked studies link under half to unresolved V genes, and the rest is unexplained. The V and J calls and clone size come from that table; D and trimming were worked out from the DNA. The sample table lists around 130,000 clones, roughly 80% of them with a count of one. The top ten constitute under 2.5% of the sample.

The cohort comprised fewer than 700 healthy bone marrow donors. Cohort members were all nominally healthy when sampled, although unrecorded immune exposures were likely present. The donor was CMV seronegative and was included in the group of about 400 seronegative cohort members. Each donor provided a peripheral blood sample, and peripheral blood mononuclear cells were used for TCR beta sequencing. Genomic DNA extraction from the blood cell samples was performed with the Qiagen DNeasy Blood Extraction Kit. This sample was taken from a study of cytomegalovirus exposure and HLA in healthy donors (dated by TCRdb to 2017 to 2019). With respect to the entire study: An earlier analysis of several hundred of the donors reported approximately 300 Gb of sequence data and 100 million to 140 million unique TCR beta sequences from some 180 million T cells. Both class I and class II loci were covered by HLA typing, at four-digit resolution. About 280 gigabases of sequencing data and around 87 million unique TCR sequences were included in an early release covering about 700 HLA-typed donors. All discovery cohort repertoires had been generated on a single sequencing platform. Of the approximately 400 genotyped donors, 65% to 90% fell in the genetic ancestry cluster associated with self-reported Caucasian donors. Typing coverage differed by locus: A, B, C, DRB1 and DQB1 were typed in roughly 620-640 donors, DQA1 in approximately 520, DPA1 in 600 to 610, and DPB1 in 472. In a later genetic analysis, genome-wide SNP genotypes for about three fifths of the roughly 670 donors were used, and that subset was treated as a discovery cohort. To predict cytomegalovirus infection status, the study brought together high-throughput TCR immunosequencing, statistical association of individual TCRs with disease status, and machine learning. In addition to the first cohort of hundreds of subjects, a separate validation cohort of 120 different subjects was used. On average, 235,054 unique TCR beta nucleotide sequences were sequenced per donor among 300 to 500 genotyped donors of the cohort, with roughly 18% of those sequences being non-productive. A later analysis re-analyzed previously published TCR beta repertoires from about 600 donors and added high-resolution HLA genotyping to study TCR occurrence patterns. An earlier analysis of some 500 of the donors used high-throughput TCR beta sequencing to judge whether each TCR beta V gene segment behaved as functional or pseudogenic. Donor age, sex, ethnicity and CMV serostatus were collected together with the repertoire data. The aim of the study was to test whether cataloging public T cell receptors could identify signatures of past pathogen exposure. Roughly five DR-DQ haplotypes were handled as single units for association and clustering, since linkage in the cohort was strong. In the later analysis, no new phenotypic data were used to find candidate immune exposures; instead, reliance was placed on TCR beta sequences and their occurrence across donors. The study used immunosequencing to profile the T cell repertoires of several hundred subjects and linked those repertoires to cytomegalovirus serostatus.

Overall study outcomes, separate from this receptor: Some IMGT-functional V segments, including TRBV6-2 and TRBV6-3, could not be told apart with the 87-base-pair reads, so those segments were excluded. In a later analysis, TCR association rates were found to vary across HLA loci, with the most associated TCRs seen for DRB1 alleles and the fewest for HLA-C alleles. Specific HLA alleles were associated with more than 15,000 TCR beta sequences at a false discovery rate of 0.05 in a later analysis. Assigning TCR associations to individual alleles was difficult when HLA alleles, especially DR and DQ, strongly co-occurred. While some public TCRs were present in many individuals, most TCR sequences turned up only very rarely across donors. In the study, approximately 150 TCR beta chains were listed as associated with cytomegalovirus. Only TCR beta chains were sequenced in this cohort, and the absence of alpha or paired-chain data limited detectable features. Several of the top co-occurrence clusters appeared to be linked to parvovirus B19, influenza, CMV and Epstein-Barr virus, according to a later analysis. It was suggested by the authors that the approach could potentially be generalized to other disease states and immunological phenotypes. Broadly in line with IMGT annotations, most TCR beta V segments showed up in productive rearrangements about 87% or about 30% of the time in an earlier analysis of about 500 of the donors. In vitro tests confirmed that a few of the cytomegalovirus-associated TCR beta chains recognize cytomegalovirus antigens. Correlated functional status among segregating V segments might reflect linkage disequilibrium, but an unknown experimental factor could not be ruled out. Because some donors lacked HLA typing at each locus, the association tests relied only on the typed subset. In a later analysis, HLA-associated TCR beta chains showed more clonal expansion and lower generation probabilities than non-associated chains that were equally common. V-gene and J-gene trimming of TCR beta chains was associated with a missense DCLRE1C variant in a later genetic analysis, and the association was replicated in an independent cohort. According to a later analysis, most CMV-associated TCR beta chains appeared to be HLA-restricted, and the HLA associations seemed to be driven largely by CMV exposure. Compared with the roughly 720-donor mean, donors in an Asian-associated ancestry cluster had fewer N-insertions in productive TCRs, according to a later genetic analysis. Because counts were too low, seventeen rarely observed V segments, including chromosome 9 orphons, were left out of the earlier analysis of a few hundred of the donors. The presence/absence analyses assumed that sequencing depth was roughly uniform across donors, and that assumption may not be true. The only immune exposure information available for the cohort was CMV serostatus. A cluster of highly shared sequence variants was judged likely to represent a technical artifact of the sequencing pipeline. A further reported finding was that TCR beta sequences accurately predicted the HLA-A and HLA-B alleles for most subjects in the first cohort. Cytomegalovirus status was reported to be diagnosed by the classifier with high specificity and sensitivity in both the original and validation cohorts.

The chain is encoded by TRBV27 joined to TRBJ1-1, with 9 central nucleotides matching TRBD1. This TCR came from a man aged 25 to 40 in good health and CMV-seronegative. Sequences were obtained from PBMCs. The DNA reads TGTGCCAGCAGTTTTGTCCCGGGACAGGGTTGGGGGACTGAAGCTTTCTTT. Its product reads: CASSFVPGQGWGTEAFF.